The 23 T cell receptor beta chains listed next were all sequenced from one sample in a study of T cells in Graves' hyperthyroidism and ophthalmopathy. The CDR3 regions of TCR beta were amplified from RNA transcripts. TCR CDR3 underwent first-round RT-PCR with the HTBI primer set. TCRdb re-called the multiplex PCR reads with MiXCR, one entry per CDR3 protein. Of hundreds of thousands of distinct CDR3 sequences in the sample, about 16% were seen once. The sample consisted of blood. Receptors were obtained from a woman in her twenties or thirties with Graves' hyperthyroidism.

This clonotype was detected only a few times. The J gene is TRBJ1-1, the V gene TRBV4-1; the D is unclear. The CDR3 contains 15 residues. V was trimmed by 3 bases and J by 0 bases, leaving 11 bases between them. Looked up from germline, CDR1 is MGHRA and CDR2 is YSYEKL. The CDR3 region is CASSQDGRMNTEAFF. CDR3 coding DNA: TGCGCCAGCAGCCAGGACGGGAGGATGAACACTGAAGCTTTCTTT.

The rearrangement joins TRBV30 to TRBJ1-1; D unresolved. The CDR3 is made up of 13 amino acids. Trimming left V 0 bases short and J 5 bases short, with 10 bases between. Germline values: CDR1 GTSNPN, CDR2 SVGIG (reference sequence). In DNA form, the CDR3 reads TGTGCCTGGAGTGTATCCCGCGGTACTGAAGCTTTCTTT. Translation: CAWSVSRGTEAFF.

This clonotype was observed a handful of times. The chain recombines TRBV9 with TRBJ2-2; D is unresolved. The CDR3 spans 15 residues. Germline-derived CDR1 and CDR2 are SGDLS and YYNGEE. V was shortened by 0 bases and J by 1 base, with 7 bases between the two germline ends. CDR3 sequence: CASSVANMNTGELFF. For the CDR3, the DNA is TGTGCCAGCAGCGTAGCCAACATGAACACCGGGGAGCTGTTTTTT.

In its sample, this clonotype was seen a few times. The J gene is TRBJ2-7, the V gene TRBV28, with D uncertain. The germline CDR1 and CDR2 sequences are MDHEN and SYDVKM. The V and J ends lost 7 bases and 0 bases respectively, with 10 bases between them. The CDR3 consists of 13 residues. For the CDR3, the DNA is TGTGCCAGCACACAGAGGTTCTCCTACGAGCAGTACTTC. It specifies CASTQRFSYEQYF.

This clonotype was picked up a small number of times. This chain connects TRBV6-1 to TRBJ2-3; D is undetermined. The V end lost 6 bases, the J end lost 0 bases, and 16 bases lay between the germline ends. Germline CDR1 reads MNHNS; CDR2 reads SASEGT. This CDR3 is 16 amino acids long. The CDR3 region has the DNA TGTGCCAGCAGCTGGACGGCAAGGCCTAGCACAGATACGCAGTATTTT. It codes for CASSWTARPSTDTQYF.

This clonotype was seen a few times. V usage is TRBV19 and J usage is TRBJ1-3, with D maybe TRBD1 (5 bases). The germline V and J ends were trimmed by 0 bases and 2 bases, with 8 bases remaining between them. The CDR3 is 15 residues long. Looked up from germline, CDR1 is LNHDA and CDR2 is SQIVND (reference sequence). CDR3 protein: CASSIDGTPGNTIYF. The CDR3 nucleotides are TGTGCCAGTAGTATAGACGGGACTCCTGGAAACACCATATATTTT.

The V gene is TRBV27, the J gene TRBJ2-3; 7 bases are a match to TRBD2. J was trimmed by 1 base and V by 3 bases; bases with no gene match: 7. CDR3 length equals 16 residues. The germline V gene encodes CDR1 MNHEY and CDR2 SMNVEV (reference sequence). The chain's CDR3 is CASSLQREGGTDTQYF. For the CDR3, the DNA is TGTGCCAGCAGTTTGCAGCGGGAAGGGGGCACAGATACGCAGTATTTT.

The chain combines TRBV28 with TRBJ1-3, with 7 positions matching TRBD1. The CDR3 runs to 13 residues. J lost 5 bases, V lost 6 bases, and 4 bases had no gene match. Germline V gene data show CDR1 as MDHEN and CDR2 as SYDVKM. The CDR3 DNA sequence: TGTGCCAGCAGCGACAGGGCACGAAACACCATATATTTT. It specifies CASSDRARNTIYF.

The V gene is TRBV3-2, the J gene TRBJ2-4; the D call TRBD2 from the table was never checked on the DNA. TRBV3-2 is deemed a pseudogene. The CDR3 extends over 17 amino acids. CDR3 DNA sequence: TGTGCCAGCAGGGGGGGAGTGGGAGGGCCAGGCAAAAACATTCAGTACTTC. Translated, it gives CASRGGVGGPGKNIQYF.

CDR3 sequence reads: CASSVYGAAEQYF. CDR3 nucleotides: TGTGCCAGCAGCGTATACGGGGCTGCCGAGCAGTACTTC. The chain links TRBV9 to TRBJ2-7; perhaps D is TRBD1 or TRBD2 (5 bases each). The germline V gene has CDR1 SGDLS and CDR2 YYNGEE. CDR3 length equals 13 residues. Trimming pared 1 base from V and 6 bases from J, leaving 11 bases between. The complete variable domain, with remaining parts taken from reference TRBV9 and TRBJ2-7, reads DSGVTQTPKHLITATGQRVTLRCSPRSGDLSVYWYQQSLDQGLQFLIQYYNGEERAKGNILERFSAQQFPDLHSELNLSSLELGDSALYFCASSVYGAAEQYFGPGTRLTVT.

The table lists this clonotype with many counts. CDR3 protein: CASSHRGGSGGPTHEQYF. The DNA of the CDR3 is TGTGCCAGCAGCCATAGGGGGGGTAGCGGAGGTCCGACCCACGAGCAGTACTTC. The V gene is TRBV3-1, the J gene TRBJ2-7; the D gene is possibly TRBD2 (7 bases). V was pared by 3 bases and J by 5 bases, with 26 bases between. The germline CDR1 and CDR2 sequences are LGHDT and YNNKEL (reference sequence). The CDR3 loop spans 18 amino acids.

The chain is built from TRBV4-1 and TRBJ1-4, with 7 bases that match TRBD1. With 2 bases clipped from V and 4 bases from J, the junction kept 16 bases outside the gene matches. This CDR3 contains 19 residues. CDR1 is MGHRA and CDR2 is YSYEKL in the germline V gene. The CDR3 DNA reads TGCGCCAGCAGCCAACTCCAGGGAAGAGGACAGGCAGATAATGAAAAACTGTTTTTT. It translates to CASSQLQGRGQADNEKLFF.

This clonotype was seen at least ten times. The rearrangement links TRBV18 to TRBJ1-6; D gene uncertain. The V end lost 4 bases, the J end lost 5 bases, and 9 bases lay between the germline ends. CDR1 and CDR2 from the germline V gene are KGHSH and LQKENI. The CDR3 extends over 14 amino acids. CDR3 sequence reads: CASSQGSDNSPLHF. The CDR3 bases are TGTGCCAGCTCACAGGGAAGCGATAATTCACCCCTCCACTTT.

This clonotype was counted ten times or more. The rearrangement uses TRBV30 and TRBJ1-2; 10 bases fit TRBD1. This CDR3 contains 14 residues. The V gene's germline CDR1 is GTSNPN and CDR2 SVGIG (reference sequence). V lost 0 bases and J lost 7; bases outside the gene matches: 5. The CDR3 region has the DNA TGTGCCTGGAGTGTGGAGACAGGGGGCTTTGGCTACACCTTC. Translating gives CAWSVETGGFGYTF.

This rearrangement joins TRBV4-3 to TRBJ2-7, with D unclear. This CDR3 has 14 residues. Germline V gene sequence: CDR1 LGHNA, CDR2 YSLEER. V was pared by 0 bases and J by 4 bases, with 10 bases between. The CDR3 protein is CASSQDFNYYEQYF. CDR3 DNA: TGCGCCAGCAGCCAAGATTTCAATTATTACGAGCAGTACTTC.

This clonotype was observed a handful of times. The chain joins TRBV7-8 to TRBJ2-4; 9 positions agree with TRBD2. Germline V CDR1 and CDR2: SGHVS, FQNEAQ. With 0 bases clipped from V and 3 bases from J, the junction kept 3 bases outside the gene matches. CDR3 length equals 16 residues. The CDR3 DNA sequence: TGTGCCAGCAGCTTAGCTAGCGGGAGAGTCAAAAACATTCAGTACTTC. This sequence encodes CASSLASGRVKNIQYF.

This clonotype was recorded many times. The chain links TRBV27 to TRBJ2-1; D uncertain. CDR1 and CDR2 from the germline V gene are MNHEY and SMNVEV (reference sequence). Trimming shortened V by 4 bases and J by 9 bases, and 10 bases separated the two germline ends. The CDR3 has 12 residues. In DNA, the CDR3 is TGTGCCAGCAGTTGGCCGTCGGCTGAGCAGTTCTTC. It encodes CASSWPSAEQFF.

This clonotype was picked up a small number of times. The rearrangement uses TRBV7-9 and TRBJ2-1; 9 positions agree with TRBD2. Germline CDR1 and CDR2: SEHNR and FQNEAQ (reference sequence). Unmatched junction bases numbered 5, after V lost 1 base and J lost 7 bases. The CDR3 has 15 amino acids. The CDR3 DNA follows: TGTGCCAGCAGCTTAGGGGCTAGCGGGGAAAATGAGCAGTTCTTC. Protein: CASSLGASGENEQFF.

The chain couples TRBV6-2 or TRBV6-3 to TRBJ2-5, with D possibly being TRBD1 (6 bases). This CDR3 region has 14 residues. Trimming stripped 2 bases from V and 5 bases from J, with 12 bases between. Germline V CDR1 and CDR2: MNHEY, SVGEGT. The CDR3 loop reads CASSYEGVAETQYF. CDR3 DNA sequence: TGTGCCAGCAGTTACGAGGGGGTGGCGGAGACCCAGTACTTC.

The chain has TRBV9 and TRBJ2-2; a weak D match, TRBD1 (5 bases). Trimming stripped 3 bases from V and 1 base from J, with 16 bases between. The CDR3 runs 17 residues. Germline CDR1 SGDLS, CDR2 YYNGEE. CDR3 region: CASSEGKAGWNTGELFF. DNA for the CDR3: TGTGCCAGCAGCGAGGGGAAGGCAGGATGGAACACCGGGGAGCTGTTTTTT.

This clonotype was recorded many times. The V call is TRBV3-1, the J call TRBJ1-4; D ambiguous. V lost 1 base, J lost 7 bases, and 4 bases lay in between. CDR3 length equals 12 residues. Germline V CDR1 and CDR2: LGHDT, YNNKEL (reference sequence). The CDR3 DNA sequence: TGTGCCAGCAGCCAAGTGGGTGAAAAACTGTTTTTT. Encoded protein: CASSQVGEKLFF. The full variable domain, with the rest looked up from reference TRBV3-1 and TRBJ1-4, is DTAVSQTPKYLVTQMGNDKSIKCEQNLGHDTMYWYKQDSKKFLKIMFSYNNKELIINETVPNRFSPKSPDKAHLNLHINSLELGDSAVYFCASSQVGEKLFFGSGTQLSVL.

The chain recombines TRBV27 with TRBJ1-2, with a possible D match to TRBD1 (5 bases). The CDR3 runs 14 residues. The germline V gene has CDR1 MNHEY and CDR2 SMNVEV (reference sequence). Trimming took off 3 bases at V and 1 base at J, with 9 bases between the two ends. CDR3 amino acids: CASSFGAVNYGYTF. For the CDR3, the DNA is TGTGCCAGCAGTTTCGGGGCGGTTAACTATGGCTACACCTTC.

This clonotype has only a few counts. The chain carries TRBV20-1 and TRBJ2-1, with D tentatively TRBD2 (6 bases). V lost 5 bases and J lost 0, with 17 bases in between. The CDR3 is 16 residues long. Germline values: CDR1 DFQATT, CDR2 SNEGSKA (reference sequence). As DNA, the CDR3 is TGCAGTGCTTTTTTAGCGGACCATGGCTCCTACAATGAGCAGTTCTTC. Protein: CSAFLADHGSYNEQFF.